The T cell receptor (beta chain) described here comes from a study of blood T cells in healthy people across ages. On the study more broadly: Every two T cells gave about one barcoded beta molecule via template switching. Study-wide findings and caveats: The donors' CMV status was not determined, possibly confounding changes in expanded clonotypes. With unsorted PBMCs, a conclusive comparison of naive versus antigen-experienced cells was not possible.

The table lists this clonotype with a few counts. Its antigen is currently unknown. In germline, CDR1 is LGHNA, CDR2 YSLEER. Trimming took off 1 base at V and 0 bases at J, with 7 bases between the two ends. This CDR3 contains 16 residues. Primers used in a second PCR of roughly 6 to 12 cycles were a sample-barcoded 5' primer and a J-beta primer mix. All samples gave at least 2.5 million CDR3-containing paired-end reads. TCRdb reanalysed the 5' RACE reads using MiXCR and keeps one entry per CDR3 protein. The repertoire holds hundreds of thousands of distinct CDR3 sequences, with roughly 60% as singletons.

The sequenced sample consisted of blood. V and J are TRBV4-3 and TRBJ2-6; D remains unclear. The TCR sequence derives from a man aged 30 to 39 in good health. For the CDR3, the DNA is TGCGCCAGCAGCCAAGCTGAGAACTCTGGGGCCAACGTCCTGACTTTC. As protein: CASSQAENSGANVLTF.